The 18 T cell receptor beta chains below all came from one sample that was sequenced in a study of beta chain features in type 1 diabetes. The sequenced template was cDNA made from the entire isolated RNA. The data were produced by immunoSEQ multiplex PCR, yet TCRdb's version contains in-frame clones alone and is incomplete. The sample carries over 40,000 clones, roughly 70% recorded once. General study points: A moderate, significant TCRB CDR3 shortening appeared in type 1 diabetes across four CD4+ subsets.

Their specific antigens are unknown. Sequencing input: Tregs from blood. These TCRs come from a woman in her late teens or twenties with type 1 diabetes.

The V gene is TRBV28, the J gene TRBJ1-1; tentative D call: TRBD1 (5 bases). Germline V CDR1 and CDR2: MDHEN, SYDVKM. The V and J ends lost 6 bases and 4 bases respectively, with 12 bases between them. This CDR3 comprises 13 residues. This CDR3 reads CASRPQGPTEAFF. CDR3 bases: TGTGCCAGCAGGCCCCAGGGCCCCACTGAAGCTTTCTTT.

This clone was detected only once. This rearrangement joins TRBV5-1 to TRBJ1-1; 9 nucleotides align to TRBD1. Germline CDR1 SGHRS, CDR2 YFSETQ. Trimming at V came to 1 base and at J to 7 bases, leaving 11 bases not matched to a gene. The CDR3 runs to 16 residues. For the CDR3, the DNA is TGCGCCAGCAGCTTGAGGTTCCGGACAGGGGAAAATGAAGCTTTCTTT. It specifies CASSLRFRTGENEAFF.

This clone has just a few counts. The V gene is TRBV29-1, the J gene TRBJ1-1, with D unresolved. V was shortened by 4 bases and J by 4 bases, with 7 bases between the two germline ends. Germline V gene sequence: CDR1 SQVTM, CDR2 ANQGSEA. The CDR3 is 11 residues long. CDR3 in DNA: TGCAGCGTTGGAGGGTTCACTGAAGCTTTCTTT. It yields the protein CSVGGFTEAFF.

V is TRBV5-1 and J is TRBJ2-5; 10 nucleotides agree with TRBD1. J lost 5 bases, V lost 5 bases, and 6 bases had no gene match. Germline assignment: CDR1 SGHRS and CDR2 YFSETQ. This CDR3 is 14 amino acids long. CDR3 DNA sequence: TGCGCCAGCAGAACCGGGACAGGGGACGAGACCCAGTACTTC. It translates to CASRTGTGDETQYF.

The CDR3 region has the DNA TGCGCCAGCAGTAGGGGAGGGAATGAGCAGTTCTTC. It yields the protein CASSRGGNEQFF. The gene calls are TRBV5-1 and TRBJ2-1; 7 bases line up with TRBD2. This CDR3 spans 12 amino acids. CDR1 SGHRS and CDR2 YFSETQ come from the germline V gene. The junction had 3 bases not matched to a gene; V was cut back by 5 bases and J by 7 bases.

The chain links TRBV7-9 to TRBJ2-2, with D maybe TRBD2 (5 bases). V lost 7 bases and J 6 bases, leaving 18 bases between the germline ends. CDR3 length: 15 residues. Germline CDR1 and CDR2: SEHNR and FQNEAQ (reference sequence). The CDR3 is CASKAYSRRSGELFF. In DNA form, the CDR3 reads TGTGCCAGCAAAGCTTATTCTAGGAGGTCCGGGGAGCTGTTTTTT.

This chain connects TRBV5-6 to TRBJ2-1; 10 nucleotides align to TRBD2. The germline V gene encodes CDR1 SGHDT and CDR2 YYEEEE. J lost 4 bases, V lost 3 bases, and 13 bases had no gene match. The CDR3 has 18 residues. CDR3 protein: CASSSSLMTSGFYNEQFF. CDR3 bases: TGTGCCAGCAGCTCCTCCCTAATGACTAGCGGGTTTTACAATGAGCAGTTCTTC.

Concerning this clone itself: At one boundary the junction diverges from the germline segment, which might be a read error. Other DNA sequences in the same sample also yield this CDR3. The chain couples TRBV14 to TRBJ1-2, with 9 bases lining up with TRBD1. This CDR3 contains 14 residues. Germline V gene data show CDR1 as SGHDN and CDR2 as FVKESK. CDR3 nucleotide sequence: TGTGCCAGCAGCCGGGACAGGGCTAACTATGGTTACACCTTC. This codes for CASSRDRANYGYTF.

The chain joins TRBV6-6 to TRBJ2-1; tentatively, D is TRBD2 (5 bases). The CDR3 extends over 13 amino acids. Per germline, CDR1 MNHNY and CDR2 SVGAGI (reference sequence). Between the trimmed V and J ends, which lost 7 bases and 9 bases, there was a span of 16 bases. In nucleotides, the CDR3 is TGTGCCAGCACAAATACCGTAGGAGGTGAGCAGTTCTTC. Translated: CASTNTVGGEQFF.

The chain is built from TRBV2 and TRBJ2-3; weak D call: TRBD1 (6 bases). Trimming left V 6 bases short and J 6 bases short, with 19 bases between. The CDR3 spans 15 residues. Per the germline V gene, CDR1 is SNHLY and CDR2 is FYNNEI. The CDR3 region is CASRAGTLPPDTQYF. CDR3 nucleotides: TGTGCCAGCAGGGCCGGGACACTACCTCCCGATACGCAGTATTTT.

V and J are TRBV29-1 and TRBJ1-5, with D perhaps matching TRBD1 (5 bases). Germline V lookup: CDR1 SQVTM, CDR2 ANQGSEA. This CDR3 spans 13 amino acids. The V end was cut by 4 bases, the J end by 4 bases, with 11 bases between. The CDR3 DNA sequence: TGCAGCGTTGTTTCGGGGGGAAATCAGCCCCAGCATTTT. Its protein is CSVVSGGNQPQHF.

The genes are TRBV18 and TRBJ2-2; TRBD2 matches at 10 bases. Germline CDR1 and CDR2: KGHSH and LQKENI. The CDR3 runs to 17 residues. V lost 6 bases and J lost 0; bases outside the gene matches: 7. The CDR3 nucleotides are TGTGCCAGCTCCCCGAGGAGCGGGAGGGCGAACACCGGGGAGCTGTTTTTT. It codes for CASSPRSGRANTGELFF.

The chain has TRBV29-1 and TRBJ1-4; TRBD1 might be the D (5 bases). Per the germline V gene, CDR1 is SQVTM and CDR2 is ANQGSEA. V dropped 6 bases and J dropped 6 bases, with 20 bases sitting between them. The CDR3 is 15 residues long. The CDR3: CSVATGSHFDEKLFF. The CDR3 DNA reads TGCAGCGTCGCCACAGGAAGTCACTTTGATGAAAAACTGTTTTTT.

This chain uses TRBV29-1 with TRBJ2-1, with a weak D call TRBD1 (6 bases). This CDR3 region has 14 residues. Germline CDR1 reads SQVTM; CDR2 reads ANQGSEA. Deletions cut 4 bases from V and 5 bases from J, with 15 bases between. CDR3 sequence reads: CSVGPRGSNNEQFF. CDR3 in DNA: TGCAGCGTTGGCCCAAGGGGGTCCAACAATGAGCAGTTCTTC.

This chain connects TRBV7-2 to TRBJ1-2; tentative D call: TRBD1 (5 bases). Between the trimmed V and J ends, which lost 3 bases and 6 bases, there was a span of 11 bases. CDR1 is SGHTA and CDR2 is FQGNSA in the germline V gene. CDR3 length: 13 residues. CDR3 bases: TGTGCCAGCAGCTTGAGGATGACAGATGGCTACACCTTC. It yields the protein CASSLRMTDGYTF.

This clone occurred a few times. The chain is built from TRBV29-1 and TRBJ1-1; D might be TRBD1 (6 bases). CDR3 size: 14 residues. Germline lookup yields CDR1 SQVTM and CDR2 ANQGSEA. V was shortened by 3 bases and J by 6 bases, with 17 bases between the two germline ends. The CDR3 DNA sequence: TGCAGCGTTGAGGATATGGCAGGGGCGTCTGAAGCTTTCTTT. The encoded protein is CSVEDMAGASEAFF.

V and J are TRBV19 and TRBJ2-7, with D perhaps matching TRBD1 (6 bases). Germline V gene sequence: CDR1 LNHDA, CDR2 SQIVND (reference sequence). The ends were cut back, 3 bases at V and 10 bases at J, with 19 bases in the middle. The length of the CDR3 is 14 residues. The CDR3 reads CASSMASRGAVQYF. In nucleotides, the CDR3 is TGTGCCAGTAGTATGGCGAGCAGGGGAGCAGTCCAGTACTTC.

The chain is built from TRBV15 and TRBJ1-4; 9 nucleotides match TRBD1. The V gene end was trimmed by 4 bases and the J gene end by 4 bases; junction bases not matched to a gene: 4. The CDR3 spans 15 residues. Germline values: CDR1 LNHNV, CDR2 YYDKDF (reference sequence). CDR3 residues: CATSKGTGYNEKLFF. The CDR3 DNA reads TGTGCCACCAGCAAAGGGACAGGGTATAATGAAAAACTGTTTTTT.